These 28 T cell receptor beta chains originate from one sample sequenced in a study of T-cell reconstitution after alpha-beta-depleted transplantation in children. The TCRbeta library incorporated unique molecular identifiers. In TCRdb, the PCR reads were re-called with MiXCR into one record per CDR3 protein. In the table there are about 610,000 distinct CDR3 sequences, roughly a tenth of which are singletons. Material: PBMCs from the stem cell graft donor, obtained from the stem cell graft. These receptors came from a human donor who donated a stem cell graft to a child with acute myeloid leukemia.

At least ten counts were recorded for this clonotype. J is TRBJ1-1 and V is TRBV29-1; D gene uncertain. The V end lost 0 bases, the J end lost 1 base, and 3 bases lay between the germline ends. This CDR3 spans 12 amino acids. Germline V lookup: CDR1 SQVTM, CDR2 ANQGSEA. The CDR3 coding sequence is TGCAGCGTTGAAGACCCGAACACTGAAGCTTTCTTT. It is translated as CSVEDPNTEAFF.

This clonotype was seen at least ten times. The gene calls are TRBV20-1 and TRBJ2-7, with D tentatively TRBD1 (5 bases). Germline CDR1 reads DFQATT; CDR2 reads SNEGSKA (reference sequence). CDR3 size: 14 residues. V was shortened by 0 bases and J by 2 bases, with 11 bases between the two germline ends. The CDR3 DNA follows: TGCAGTGCTAGAGATTCCAGGGCCCCCTACGAGCAGTACTTC. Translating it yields CSARDSRAPYEQYF.

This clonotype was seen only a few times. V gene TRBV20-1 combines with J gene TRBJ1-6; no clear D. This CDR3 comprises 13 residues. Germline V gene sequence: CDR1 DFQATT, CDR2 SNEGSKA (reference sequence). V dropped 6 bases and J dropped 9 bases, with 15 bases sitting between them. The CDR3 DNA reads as TGCAGTGCCTCCGAGACCTCGGGTTCACCCCTCCACTTT. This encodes CSASETSGSPLHF.

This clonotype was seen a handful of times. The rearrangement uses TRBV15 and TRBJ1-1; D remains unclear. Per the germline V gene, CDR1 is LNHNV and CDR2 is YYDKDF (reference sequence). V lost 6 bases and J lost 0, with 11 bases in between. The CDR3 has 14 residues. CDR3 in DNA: TGTGCCACCAGTTCGAGACTCCTGAACACTGAAGCTTTCTTT. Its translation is CATSSRLLNTEAFF.

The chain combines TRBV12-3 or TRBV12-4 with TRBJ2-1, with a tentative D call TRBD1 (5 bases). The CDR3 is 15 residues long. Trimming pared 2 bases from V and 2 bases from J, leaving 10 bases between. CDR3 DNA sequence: TGTGCCAGCAGTTTAATGGGGCAGGCCTACAATGAGCAGTTCTTC. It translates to CASSLMGQAYNEQFF.

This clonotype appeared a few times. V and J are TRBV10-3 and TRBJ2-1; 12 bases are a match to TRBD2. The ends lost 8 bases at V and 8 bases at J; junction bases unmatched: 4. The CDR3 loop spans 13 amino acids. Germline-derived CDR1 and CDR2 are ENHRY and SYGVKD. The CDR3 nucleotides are TGTGCCATCCGGACTAGCGGGGAGGATGAGCAGTTCTTC. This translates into CAIRTSGEDEQFF.

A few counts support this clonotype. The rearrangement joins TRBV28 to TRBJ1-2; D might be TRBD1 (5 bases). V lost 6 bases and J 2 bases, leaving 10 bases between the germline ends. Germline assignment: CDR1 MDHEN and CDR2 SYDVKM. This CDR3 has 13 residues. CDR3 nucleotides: TGTGCCAGCAGATCCCGACAGAACTATGGCTACACCTTC. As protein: CASRSRQNYGYTF.

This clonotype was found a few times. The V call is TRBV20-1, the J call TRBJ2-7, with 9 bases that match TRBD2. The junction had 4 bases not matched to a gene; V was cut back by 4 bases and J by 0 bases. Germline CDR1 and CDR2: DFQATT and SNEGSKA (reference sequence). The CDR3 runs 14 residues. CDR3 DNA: TGCAGTGCTAATCTAGCGGGAAGCTCCTACGAGCAGTACTTC. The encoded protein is CSANLAGSSYEQYF.

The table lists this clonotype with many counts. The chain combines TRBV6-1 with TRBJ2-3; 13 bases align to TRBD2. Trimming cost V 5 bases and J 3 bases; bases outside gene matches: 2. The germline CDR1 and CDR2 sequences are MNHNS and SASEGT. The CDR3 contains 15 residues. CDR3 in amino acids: CASSRLAGGTDTQYF. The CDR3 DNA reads TGTGCCAGCAGTCGACTAGCGGGAGGTACAGATACGCAGTATTTT.

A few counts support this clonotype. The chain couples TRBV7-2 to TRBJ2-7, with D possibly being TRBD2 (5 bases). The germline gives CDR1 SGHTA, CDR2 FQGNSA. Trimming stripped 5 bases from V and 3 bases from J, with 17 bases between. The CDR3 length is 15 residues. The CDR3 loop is CASSPTREGSYEQYF. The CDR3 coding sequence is TGTGCCAGCAGCCCCACCCGCGAAGGGAGCTACGAGCAGTACTTC.

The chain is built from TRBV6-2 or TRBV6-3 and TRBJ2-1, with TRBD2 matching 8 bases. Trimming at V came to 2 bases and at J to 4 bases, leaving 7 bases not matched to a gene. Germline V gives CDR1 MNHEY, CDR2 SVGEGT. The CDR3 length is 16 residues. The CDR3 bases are TGTGCCAGCAGTTACCCCGAGGGACTAGGATACAATGAGCAGTTCTTC. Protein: CASSYPEGLGYNEQFF.

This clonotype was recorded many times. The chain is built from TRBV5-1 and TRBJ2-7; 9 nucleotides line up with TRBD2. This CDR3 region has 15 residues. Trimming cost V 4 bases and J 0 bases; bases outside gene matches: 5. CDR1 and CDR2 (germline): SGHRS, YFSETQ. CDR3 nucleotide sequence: TGCGCCAGCAGCCGACTAGCGGTGAGCTCCTACGAGCAGTACTTC. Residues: CASSRLAVSSYEQYF.

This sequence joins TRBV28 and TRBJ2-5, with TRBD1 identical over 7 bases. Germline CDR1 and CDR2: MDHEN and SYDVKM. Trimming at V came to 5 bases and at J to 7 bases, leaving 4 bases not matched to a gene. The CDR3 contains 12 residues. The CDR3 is CASSRNRGTQYF. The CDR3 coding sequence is TGTGCCAGCAGTCGCAACAGGGGGACCCAGTACTTC.

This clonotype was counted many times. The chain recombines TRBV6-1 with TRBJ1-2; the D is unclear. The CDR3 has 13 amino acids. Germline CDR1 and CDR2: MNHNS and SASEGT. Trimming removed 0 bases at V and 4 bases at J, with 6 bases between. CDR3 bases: TGTGCCAGCAGTGAAGCGGGCCTCTATGGCTACACCTTC. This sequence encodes CASSEAGLYGYTF.

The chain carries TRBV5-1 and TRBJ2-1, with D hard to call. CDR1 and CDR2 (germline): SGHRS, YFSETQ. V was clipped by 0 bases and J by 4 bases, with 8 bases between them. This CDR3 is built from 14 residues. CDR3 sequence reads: CASSLDSQYNEQFF. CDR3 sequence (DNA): TGCGCCAGCAGCTTGGACTCGCAGTACAATGAGCAGTTCTTC.

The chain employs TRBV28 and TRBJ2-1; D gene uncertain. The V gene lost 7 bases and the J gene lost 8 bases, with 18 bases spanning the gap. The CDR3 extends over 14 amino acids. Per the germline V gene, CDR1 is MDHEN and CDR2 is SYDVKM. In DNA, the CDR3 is TGTGCCAGCAACTCGCCCCTACAGCAAGATGAGCAGTTCTTC. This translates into CASNSPLQQDEQFF.

The CDR3 bases are TGTGCCAGCAGTATCCCCCGGGACAGGGTTGGGCAGTACTTC. It translates to CASSIPRDRVGQYF. The V call is TRBV28, the J call TRBJ2-7, with TRBD1 identical over 9 bases. Germline V gene sequence: CDR1 MDHEN, CDR2 SYDVKM. The CDR3 has 14 amino acids. The V segment lost 5 bases and the J segment 9 bases; nucleotides outside the gene matches: 11.

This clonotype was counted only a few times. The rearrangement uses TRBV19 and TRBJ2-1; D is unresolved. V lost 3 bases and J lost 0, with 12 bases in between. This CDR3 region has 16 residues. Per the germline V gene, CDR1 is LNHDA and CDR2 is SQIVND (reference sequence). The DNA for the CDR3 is TGTGCCAGTAGTATCAGCCCCTCTAGCTCCTACAATGAGCAGTTCTTC. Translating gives CASSISPSSSYNEQFF. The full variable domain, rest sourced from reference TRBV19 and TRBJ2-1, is DGGITQSPKYLFRKEGQNVTLSCEQNLNHDAMYWYRQDPGQGLRLIYYSQIVNDFQKGDIAEGYSVSREKKESFPLTVTSAQKNPTAFYLCASSISPSSSYNEQFFGPGTRLTVL.

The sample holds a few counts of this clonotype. CDR3: CASRRLAVSYNEQFF. In nucleotides, the CDR3 is TGTGCCAGCAGGCGACTAGCGGTCTCCTACAATGAGCAGTTCTTC. The rearrangement uses TRBV6-1 and TRBJ2-1; 9 nucleotides match TRBD2. V gave up 6 bases and J gave up 0 bases; unmatched junction bases: 3. CDR1 and CDR2 (germline): MNHNS, SASEGT. CDR3 length: 15 residues.

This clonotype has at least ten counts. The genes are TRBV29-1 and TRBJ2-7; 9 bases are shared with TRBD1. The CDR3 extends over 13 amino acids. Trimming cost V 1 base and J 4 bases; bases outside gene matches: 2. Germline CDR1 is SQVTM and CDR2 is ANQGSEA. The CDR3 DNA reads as TGCAGCGTTGAAGGGACAGGGGTATACGAGCAGTACTTC. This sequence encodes CSVEGTGVYEQYF.

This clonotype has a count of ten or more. The CDR3 protein is CSARGQGEIYEQYF. CDR3 coding DNA: TGCAGTGCTAGAGGGCAGGGGGAAATCTACGAGCAGTACTTC. The rearrangement links TRBV20-1 to TRBJ2-7; TRBD1 matches 7 bases. The germline CDR1 and CDR2 sequences are DFQATT and SNEGSKA (reference sequence). This CDR3 comprises 14 residues. The V gene end was trimmed by 1 base and the J gene end by 3 bases; junction bases not matched to a gene: 6.

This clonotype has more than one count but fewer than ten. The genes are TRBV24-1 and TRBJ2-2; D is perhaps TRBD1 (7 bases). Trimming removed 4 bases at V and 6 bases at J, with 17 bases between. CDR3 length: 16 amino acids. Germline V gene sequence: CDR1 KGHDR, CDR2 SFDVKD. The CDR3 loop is CATSDPAGQRAGELFF. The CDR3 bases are TGTGCCACCAGTGACCCGGCGGGACAGAGGGCCGGGGAGCTGTTTTTT.

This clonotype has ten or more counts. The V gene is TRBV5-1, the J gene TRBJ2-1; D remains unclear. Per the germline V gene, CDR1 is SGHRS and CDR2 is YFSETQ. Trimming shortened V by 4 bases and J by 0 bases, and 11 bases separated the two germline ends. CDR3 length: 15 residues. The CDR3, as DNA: TGCGCCAGCAGCATCGATACTGACTCCTACAATGAGCAGTTCTTC. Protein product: CASSIDTDSYNEQFF.

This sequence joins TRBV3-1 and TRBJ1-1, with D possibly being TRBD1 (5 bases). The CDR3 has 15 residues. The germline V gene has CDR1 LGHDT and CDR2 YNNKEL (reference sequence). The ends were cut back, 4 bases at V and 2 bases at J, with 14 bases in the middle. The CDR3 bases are TGTGCCAGCAGCCTGCGCGCGGGGCGAAACACTGAAGCTTTCTTT. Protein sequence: CASSLRAGRNTEAFF. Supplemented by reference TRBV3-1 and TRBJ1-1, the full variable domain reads DTAVSQTPKYLVTQMGNDKSIKCEQNLGHDTMYWYKQDSKKFLKIMFSYNNKELIINETVPNRFSPKSPDKAHLNLHINSLELGDSAVYFCASSLRAGRNTEAFFGQGTRLTVV.

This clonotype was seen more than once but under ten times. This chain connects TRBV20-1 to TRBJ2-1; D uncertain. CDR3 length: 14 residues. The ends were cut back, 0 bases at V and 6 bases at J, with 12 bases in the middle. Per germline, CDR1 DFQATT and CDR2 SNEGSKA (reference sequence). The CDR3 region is CSARDPRASNEQFF. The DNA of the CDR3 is TGCAGTGCTAGAGATCCCCGGGCTAGCAATGAGCAGTTCTTC.

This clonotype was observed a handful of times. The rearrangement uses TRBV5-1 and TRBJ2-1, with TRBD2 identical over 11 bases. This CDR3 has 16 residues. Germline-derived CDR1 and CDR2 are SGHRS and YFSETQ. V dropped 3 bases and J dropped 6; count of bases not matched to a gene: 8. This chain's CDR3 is CASSSGTGTSGNEQFF. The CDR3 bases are TGCGCCAGCAGCTCGGGTACCGGGACTAGCGGCAATGAGCAGTTCTTC.

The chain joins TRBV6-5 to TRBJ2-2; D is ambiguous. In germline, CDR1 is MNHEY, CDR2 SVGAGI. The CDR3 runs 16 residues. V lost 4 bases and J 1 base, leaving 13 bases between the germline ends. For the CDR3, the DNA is TGTGCCAGCAGTTCCGTCCGACTGGAGAACACCGGGGAGCTGTTTTTT. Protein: CASSSVRLENTGELFF.

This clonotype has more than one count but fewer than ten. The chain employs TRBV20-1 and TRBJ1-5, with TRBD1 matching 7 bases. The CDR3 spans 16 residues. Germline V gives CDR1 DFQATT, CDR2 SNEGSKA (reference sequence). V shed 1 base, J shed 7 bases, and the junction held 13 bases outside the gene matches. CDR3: CSARALRDRVEQPQHF. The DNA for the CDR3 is TGCAGTGCTAGAGCCCTTCGCGACAGGGTTGAACAGCCCCAGCATTTT.